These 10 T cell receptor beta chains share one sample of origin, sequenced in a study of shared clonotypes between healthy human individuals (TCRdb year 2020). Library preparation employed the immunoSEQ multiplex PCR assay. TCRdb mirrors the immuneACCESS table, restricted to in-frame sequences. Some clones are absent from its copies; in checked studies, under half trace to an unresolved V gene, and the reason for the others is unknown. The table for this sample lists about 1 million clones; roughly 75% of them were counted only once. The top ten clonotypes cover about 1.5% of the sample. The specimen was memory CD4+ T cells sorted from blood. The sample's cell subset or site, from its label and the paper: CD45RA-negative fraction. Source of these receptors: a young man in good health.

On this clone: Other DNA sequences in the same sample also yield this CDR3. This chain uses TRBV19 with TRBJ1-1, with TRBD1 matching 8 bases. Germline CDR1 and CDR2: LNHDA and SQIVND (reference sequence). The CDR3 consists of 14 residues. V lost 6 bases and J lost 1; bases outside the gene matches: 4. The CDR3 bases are TGTGCCAGTAGCCTGGGGACAGGGAACACTGAAGCTTTCTTT. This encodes CASSLGTGNTEAFF. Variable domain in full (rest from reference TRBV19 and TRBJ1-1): DGGITQSPKYLFRKEGQNVTLSCEQNLNHDAMYWYRQDPGQGLRLIYYSQIVNDFQKGDIAEGYSVSREKKESFPLTVTSAQKNPTAFYLCASSLGTGNTEAFFGQGTRLTVV.

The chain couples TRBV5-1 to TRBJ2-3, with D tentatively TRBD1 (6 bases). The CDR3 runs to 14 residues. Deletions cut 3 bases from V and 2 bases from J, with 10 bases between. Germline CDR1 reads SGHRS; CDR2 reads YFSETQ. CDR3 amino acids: CASSSQGFTDTQYF. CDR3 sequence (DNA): TGCGCCAGCAGCTCCCAGGGGTTCACAGATACGCAGTATTTT.

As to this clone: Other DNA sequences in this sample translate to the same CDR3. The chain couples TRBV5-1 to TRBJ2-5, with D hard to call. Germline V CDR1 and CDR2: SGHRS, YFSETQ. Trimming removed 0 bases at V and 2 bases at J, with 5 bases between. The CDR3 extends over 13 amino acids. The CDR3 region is CASSLGVQETQYF. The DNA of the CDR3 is TGCGCCAGCAGCTTGGGTGTTCAAGAGACCCAGTACTTC.

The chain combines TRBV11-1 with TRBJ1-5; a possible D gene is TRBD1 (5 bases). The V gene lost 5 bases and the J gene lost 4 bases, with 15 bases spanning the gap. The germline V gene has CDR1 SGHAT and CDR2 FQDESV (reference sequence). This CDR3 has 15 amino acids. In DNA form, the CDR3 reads TGTGCCAGCAGCACGGACAAGAAGCAGAATCAGCCCCAGCATTTT. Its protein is CASSTDKKQNQPQHF.

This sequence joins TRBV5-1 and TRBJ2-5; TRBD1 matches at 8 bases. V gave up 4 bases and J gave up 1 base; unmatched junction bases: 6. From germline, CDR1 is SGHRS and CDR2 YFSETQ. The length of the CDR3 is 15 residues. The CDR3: CASSPGQVPQETQYF. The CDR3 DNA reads TGCGCCAGCAGCCCGGGACAGGTACCCCAAGAGACCCAGTACTTC.

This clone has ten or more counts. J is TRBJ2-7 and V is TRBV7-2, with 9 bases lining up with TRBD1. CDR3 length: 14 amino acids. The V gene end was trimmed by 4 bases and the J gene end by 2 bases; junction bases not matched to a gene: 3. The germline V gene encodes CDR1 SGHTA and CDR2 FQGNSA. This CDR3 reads CASSSWTGAYEQYF. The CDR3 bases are TGTGCCAGCAGCTCCTGGACAGGGGCCTACGAGCAGTACTTC.

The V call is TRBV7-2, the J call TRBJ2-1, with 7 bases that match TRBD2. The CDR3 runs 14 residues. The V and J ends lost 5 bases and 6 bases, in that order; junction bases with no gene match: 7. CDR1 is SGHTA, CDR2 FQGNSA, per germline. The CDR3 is CASSRGVGVNEQFF. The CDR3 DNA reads TGTGCCAGCAGCCGGGGGGTCGGTGTCAATGAGCAGTTCTTC.

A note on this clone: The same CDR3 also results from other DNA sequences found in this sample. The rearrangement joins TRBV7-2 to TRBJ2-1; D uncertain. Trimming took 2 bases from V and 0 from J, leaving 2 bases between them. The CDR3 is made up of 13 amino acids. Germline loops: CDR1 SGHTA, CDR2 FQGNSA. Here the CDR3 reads CASSLRSYNEQFF. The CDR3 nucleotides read TGTGCCAGCAGCTTACGCTCCTACAATGAGCAGTTCTTC.

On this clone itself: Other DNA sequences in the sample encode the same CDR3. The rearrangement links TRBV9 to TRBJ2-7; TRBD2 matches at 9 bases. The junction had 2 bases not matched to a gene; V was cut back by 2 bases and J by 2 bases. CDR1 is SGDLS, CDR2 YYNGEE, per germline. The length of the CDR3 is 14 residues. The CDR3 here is CASSVTSGTYEQYF. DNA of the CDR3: TGTGCCAGCAGCGTGACTAGCGGTACCTACGAGCAGTACTTC.

As DNA, the CDR3 is TGCGCCAGCAGCCAAGATAAGGAGGGGCACACCGGGGAGCTGTTTTTT. As protein: CASSQDKEGHTGELFF. The gene calls are TRBV4-1 and TRBJ2-2, with D perhaps TRBD2 (6 bases). Trimming took 0 bases from V and 3 from J, leaving 11 bases between them. The germline V gene encodes CDR1 MGHRA and CDR2 YSYEKL. There are 16 residues in the CDR3.